Below, one TCR beta chain is given with its context. The table came from immunoSEQ multiplex PCR; TCRdb's copy has only in-frame clones and leaves some out. The sample records 180,000 or so clones, about 88% being singletons. CDR3 length: 15 amino acids. V lost 4 bases, J lost 3 bases, and 6 bases stayed unmatched. Per germline, CDR1 LNHDA and CDR2 SQIVND (reference sequence). The data were obtained in a study of blood T cell repertoires in COVID-19. Across the study: Samples of COVID-19 (acute and convalescent) were obtained from the United States, Italy and Spain. In each case, the material was cDNA or gDNA derived from T cells, B-cell-depleted T cells, or PBMCs.

The receptor's source is a man aged 18 to 35 with acute or convalescent COVID-19. The V call is TRBV19, the J call TRBJ2-1; TRBD2 aligns across 7 bases. Sequenced sample: peripheral blood. Here the CDR3 DNA reads TGTGCCAGTAGTACGTCGGCGGGGGTCTACAATGAGCAGTTCTTC. Translating gives CASSTSAGVYNEQFF.